These 28 T cell receptor beta chains originate from one sample sequenced in a study of T cells in Graves' hyperthyroidism and ophthalmopathy. There were TCR beta CDR3 regions amplified from RNA transcripts. HTBI primers were used for first-round RT-PCR of the TCR CDR3. Each CDR3 protein gets one entry after TCRdb re-called the multiplex PCR reads with MiXCR. The table lists some 300,000 distinct CDR3 sequences, roughly 15% of them singletons. Sample: blood. All receptors come from a middle-aged woman with Graves' hyperthyroidism.

The genes are TRBV6-1 and TRBJ1-4; D gene unclear. The length of the CDR3 is 14 residues. V was shortened by 8 bases and J by 7 bases, with 17 bases between the two germline ends. Germline CDR1 is MNHNS and CDR2 is SASEGT. The CDR3: CASSDKEEGEKLFF. CDR3 DNA sequence: TGTGCCAGCTCTGACAAAGAGGAGGGTGAAAAACTGTTTTTT.

V usage is TRBV5-4 and J usage is TRBJ2-1; no definite D call. Trimming left V 0 bases short and J 0 bases short, with 7 bases between. The CDR3 is made up of 15 amino acids. Germline lookup yields CDR1 SGHNT and CDR2 YYREEE (reference sequence). CDR3 loop: CASSLAADSYNEQFF. The CDR3 DNA is TGTGCCAGCAGCTTGGCCGCTGACTCCTACAATGAGCAGTTCTTC.

This clonotype showed up many times. The V gene is TRBV2, the J gene TRBJ1-1, with unresolved D. V lost 3 bases, J lost 0 bases, and 8 bases lay in between. This CDR3 contains 14 residues. Per the germline V gene, CDR1 is SNHLY and CDR2 is FYNNEI. The CDR3 protein is CASSEFGVNTEAFF. The CDR3 coding sequence is TGTGCCAGCAGTGAGTTTGGGGTGAACACTGAAGCTTTCTTT.

This clonotype came up many times. The chain couples TRBV27 to TRBJ1-2; 8 bases match TRBD1. Germline assignment: CDR1 MNHEY and CDR2 SMNVEV (reference sequence). V was pared by 6 bases and J by 0 bases, with 3 bases of the junction left unmatched. This CDR3 spans 14 amino acids. CDR3 region: CASRRQGSNYGYTF. In DNA form, the CDR3 reads TGTGCCAGCAGGCGACAGGGGTCTAACTATGGCTACACCTTC.

This clonotype was seen repeatedly, ten times or more. V gene TRBV30 combines with J gene TRBJ2-1; 7 bases are a match to TRBD2. V shed 2 bases, J shed 8 bases, and the junction held 0 bases outside the gene matches. CDR1 is GTSNPN and CDR2 is SVGIG in the germline V gene (reference sequence). This CDR3 spans 11 amino acids. The CDR3 coding sequence is TGTGCCTGGAGTCGGGGGGATGAGCAGTTCTTC. This codes for CAWSRGDEQFF.

Points on this clonotype: A much larger clone differs by one base, so this may be a read error. J is TRBJ2-3 and V is TRBV5-5; 11 nucleotides agree with TRBD2. This CDR3 region has 15 residues. After removal of 4 bases from V and 2 bases from J, the junction contained 3 bases not matched to a gene. Germline CDR1 reads SGHKS; CDR2 reads YYEKEE (reference sequence). This CDR3 reads CASSGLAGLTDTQYF. The CDR3 DNA reads TGTGCCAGCAGCGGACTAGCGGGCCTCACAGATACGCAGTATTTT.

This clonotype was observed at least ten times. This chain uses TRBV29-1 with TRBJ2-5; D is possibly TRBD1 (6 bases). CDR3 length equals 13 residues. CDR1 is SQVTM, CDR2 ANQGSEA, per germline. Trimming pared 6 bases from V and 4 bases from J, leaving 15 bases between. The CDR3 loop is CSVMTGLGETQYF. CDR3 DNA sequence: TGCAGCGTCATGACAGGATTGGGAGAGACCCAGTACTTC.

This clonotype showed up many times. This sequence joins TRBV12-3 or TRBV12-4 and TRBJ2-7, with 8 bases fitting TRBD2. With 8 bases clipped from V and 5 bases from J, the junction kept 8 bases outside the gene matches. The CDR3 runs to 13 residues. The CDR3 protein is CASATSGGNEQYF. Here the CDR3 DNA reads TGTGCCAGCGCTACTAGCGGAGGGAACGAGCAGTACTTC.

In its sample, this clonotype was seen many times. The gene calls are TRBV13 and TRBJ1-2, with 7 positions matching TRBD1. The germline V gene has CDR1 PRHDT and CDR2 FYEKMQ (reference sequence). The CDR3 is made up of 17 amino acids. With 0 bases clipped from V and 3 bases from J, the junction kept 10 bases outside the gene matches. CDR3 in amino acids: CASSLGGGRGKDYGYTF. The CDR3 bases are TGTGCCAGCAGCTTAGGAGGAGGCAGGGGGAAAGACTATGGCTACACCTTC.

There are many counts of this clonotype. The rearrangement links TRBV12-3 or TRBV12-4 to TRBJ1-6; D might be TRBD1 (5 bases). This CDR3 comprises 15 residues. The V end lost 2 bases, the J end lost 7 bases, and 12 bases lay between the germline ends. The CDR3 here is CASSLSGLRNSPLHF. The CDR3 DNA reads as TGTGCCAGCAGTTTATCAGGGTTGAGAAATTCACCCCTCCACTTT.

This clonotype showed up just a few times. The chain employs TRBV3-1 and TRBJ2-2, with D possibly TRBD2 on 5 matching bases. The CDR3 is 18 residues long. Germline loops: CDR1 LGHDT, CDR2 YNNKEL (reference sequence). V was cut by 4 bases and J by 2 bases, with 20 bases left in between. The CDR3 spells CASSPNPSNRGNTGELFF. In DNA, the CDR3 is TGTGCCAGCAGCCCCAACCCGAGTAATCGGGGAAACACCGGGGAGCTGTTTTTT. Together with reference TRBV3-1 and TRBJ2-2, the CDR3 gives the full variable domain: DTAVSQTPKYLVTQMGNDKSIKCEQNLGHDTMYWYKQDSKKFLKIMFSYNNKELIINETVPNRFSPKSPDKAHLNLHINSLELGDSAVYFCASSPNPSNRGNTGELFFGEGSRLTVL.

The DNA for the CDR3 is TGCGCCAGCAGCATTGGACTAGCCTCTCAGTATTTT. It codes for CASSIGLASQYF. The chain links TRBV5-1 to TRBJ2-3, with 8 bases identical to TRBD2. Germline loops: CDR1 SGHRS, CDR2 YFSETQ. J gave up 12 bases and V 4 bases, and 7 bases lay outside the gene matches. The CDR3 is 12 residues long.

This clonotype was seen ten or more times. The chain recombines TRBV7-2 with TRBJ1-5, with 9 bases identical to TRBD1. The V segment lost 3 bases and the J segment 7 bases; nucleotides outside the gene matches: 4. This CDR3 contains 14 residues. CDR1 SGHTA and CDR2 FQGNSA come from the germline V gene. This chain's CDR3 is CASSLTGQGQPQHF. The CDR3 DNA sequence: TGTGCCAGCAGCTTGACGGGACAGGGCCAGCCCCAGCATTTT.

This clonotype was observed a few times. V and J are TRBV19 and TRBJ1-5; 9 nucleotides agree with TRBD1. CDR1 and CDR2 (germline): LNHDA, SQIVND (reference sequence). V trimming: 7 bases; J trimming: 6 bases; junction bases outside the gene matches: 13. This CDR3 is built from 16 residues. CDR3 coding DNA: TGTGCCAGTACCTCCCCCGGGACAGGGAATCTTCAGCCCCAGCATTTT. It yields the protein CASTSPGTGNLQPQHF.

This clonotype came up many times. The chain uses TRBV7-2 and TRBJ2-7; D call uncertain. This CDR3 has 12 residues. The V gene lost 5 bases and the J gene lost 3 bases, with 8 bases spanning the gap. Germline loops: CDR1 SGHTA, CDR2 FQGNSA. CDR3 nucleotide sequence: TGTGCCAGCAGCCGTCTCAGCTACGAGCAGTACTTC. This codes for CASSRLSYEQYF.

This clonotype was recorded at least ten times. The rearrangement links TRBV7-9 to TRBJ2-7, with 9 bases that match TRBD1. The CDR3 is made up of 12 amino acids. Germline V CDR1 and CDR2: SEHNR, FQNEAQ (reference sequence). The V gene end was trimmed by 8 bases and the J gene end by 3 bases; junction bases not matched to a gene: 2. The CDR3 spells CASADRGYEQYF. DNA for the CDR3: TGTGCCAGCGCGGACAGGGGCTACGAGCAGTACTTC.

V and J are TRBV15 and TRBJ2-1, with TRBD2 matching over 13 bases. J lost 2 bases, V lost 5 bases, and 12 bases had no gene match. The CDR3 has 19 amino acids. Germline loops: CDR1 LNHNV, CDR2 YYDKDF (reference sequence). CDR3 residues: CATSATRPGTSGTYNEQFF. The DNA of the CDR3 is TGTGCCACCAGCGCCACCCGTCCCGGGACTAGCGGGACCTACAATGAGCAGTTCTTC. The variable domain in full, with the rest retrieved from reference TRBV15 and TRBJ2-1, is DAMVIQNPRYQVTQFGKPVTLSCSQTLNHNVMYWYQQKSSQAPKLLFHYYDKDFNNEADTPDNFQSRRPNTSFCFLDIRSPGLGDTAMYLCATSATRPGTSGTYNEQFFGPGTRLTVL.

This clonotype occurred many times. CDR3 region: CASKGDTEAFF. The CDR3 nucleotides are TGTGCCAGCAAGGGGGACACTGAAGCTTTCTTT. V gene TRBV2 combines with J gene TRBJ1-1; D perhaps matches TRBD1 (6 bases). CDR1 and CDR2 from the germline V gene are SNHLY and FYNNEI. The CDR3 extends over 11 amino acids. V was clipped by 7 bases and J by 3 bases, with 6 bases between them.

Remarks on this clonotype: Germline and junction disagree at one end, which may indicate a read error. V usage is TRBV6-1 and J usage is TRBJ1-1, with 12 bases matching TRBD1. This CDR3 has 17 amino acids. Germline V gives CDR1 MNHNS, CDR2 SASEGT. The CDR3 is CTSSSGTGGAKSTEAFF. The CDR3 DNA sequence: TGTACCAGCTCATCCGGGACAGGGGGCGCGAAAAGCACTGAAGCTTTCTTT.

This clonotype was recorded many times. This chain links TRBV24-1 with TRBJ2-5; TRBD1 matches at 10 bases. From germline, CDR1 is KGHDR and CDR2 SFDVKD. V dropped 5 bases and J dropped 2; count of bases not matched to a gene: 10. The CDR3 is 17 residues long. CDR3 region: CATSARRTGGWQETQYF. The CDR3 DNA follows: TGTGCCACCAGTGCCCGAAGGACAGGGGGTTGGCAAGAGACCCAGTACTTC.

The chain has TRBV5-4 and TRBJ2-1; no clear D. The CDR3 is made up of 13 amino acids. The V end was cut by 2 bases, the J end by 8 bases, with 11 bases between. Looked up from germline, CDR1 is SGHNT and CDR2 is YYREEE (reference sequence). The CDR3 DNA sequence: TGTGCCAGCAGCTTCAAACAGAGCGATGAGCAGTTCTTC. Protein sequence: CASSFKQSDEQFF.

This rearrangement joins TRBV6-1 to TRBJ2-1; TRBD2 matches at 12 bases. After removal of 6 bases from V and 6 bases from J, the junction contained 9 bases not matched to a gene. CDR3 size: 16 residues. Germline loops: CDR1 MNHNS, CDR2 SASEGT. This CDR3 is CASSPWRTSGTNEQFF. CDR3 in DNA: TGTGCCAGCAGCCCCTGGCGGACTAGCGGGACCAATGAGCAGTTCTTC.

This clonotype has at least ten counts. The J gene is TRBJ2-3, the V gene TRBV7-2; TRBD1 or TRBD2 may be the D gene (5 bases each). Trimming removed 3 bases at V and 1 base at J, with 11 bases between. The CDR3 spans 15 residues. Germline V gene sequence: CDR1 SGHTA, CDR2 FQGNSA. CDR3 sequence (DNA): TGTGCCAGCAGCTTTCCGGGACCGCGCACAGATACGCAGTATTTT. Translation: CASSFPGPRTDTQYF.

This clonotype was seen at least ten times. J is TRBJ1-1 and V is TRBV12-3 or TRBV12-4; D might be TRBD1 (5 bases). V lost 6 bases to trimming and J lost 1 base, with 18 bases between them. CDR3 length equals 16 residues. This chain's CDR3 is CASSAGAFLANTEAFF. CDR3 nucleotides: TGTGCCAGCAGCGCCGGGGCCTTTTTGGCGAACACTGAAGCTTTCTTT.

CDR3 amino acids: CASSESGTANTEAFF. For the CDR3, the DNA is TGTGCCAGCAGTGAATCGGGGACGGCGAACACTGAAGCTTTCTTT. The chain uses TRBV6-1 and TRBJ1-1; D possibly corresponds to TRBD1 (5 bases). Trimming removed 2 bases at V and 1 base at J, with 11 bases between. Germline V CDR1 and CDR2: MNHNS, SASEGT. CDR3 length: 15 amino acids.

The chain uses TRBV19 and TRBJ2-5; the D is unclear. This CDR3 has 14 amino acids. V was pared by 3 bases and J by 6 bases, with 14 bases between. Germline-derived CDR1 and CDR2 are LNHDA and SQIVND (reference sequence). CDR3 protein: CASSISHPPKTQYF. The CDR3 coding sequence is TGTGCCAGTAGTATTAGTCACCCCCCGAAGACCCAGTACTTC. Full variable domain (missing parts from reference TRBV19 and TRBJ2-5): DGGITQSPKYLFRKEGQNVTLSCEQNLNHDAMYWYRQDPGQGLRLIYYSQIVNDFQKGDIAEGYSVSREKKESFPLTVTSAQKNPTAFYLCASSISHPPKTQYFGPGTRLLVL.

The J gene is TRBJ1-4, the V gene TRBV19; the match to TRBD1 covers 7 bases. CDR1 and CDR2 (germline): LNHDA, SQIVND (reference sequence). After removal of 6 bases from V and 0 bases from J, the junction contained 7 bases not matched to a gene. The CDR3 sequence is 16 residues long. The CDR3 is CASSYRGHATNEKLFF. In nucleotides, the CDR3 is TGTGCCAGTAGCTACAGGGGCCATGCAACTAATGAAAAACTGTTTTTT.

This clonotype came up many times. The rearrangement uses TRBV28 and TRBJ2-7, with no clear D. Trimming cost V 5 bases and J 0 bases, with 8 bases left between them. The CDR3 sequence is 13 residues long. CDR1 is MDHEN, CDR2 SYDVKM, per germline. The CDR3 reads CASSDTSSYEQYF. DNA of the CDR3: TGTGCCAGCAGTGACACGAGCTCCTACGAGCAGTACTTC.